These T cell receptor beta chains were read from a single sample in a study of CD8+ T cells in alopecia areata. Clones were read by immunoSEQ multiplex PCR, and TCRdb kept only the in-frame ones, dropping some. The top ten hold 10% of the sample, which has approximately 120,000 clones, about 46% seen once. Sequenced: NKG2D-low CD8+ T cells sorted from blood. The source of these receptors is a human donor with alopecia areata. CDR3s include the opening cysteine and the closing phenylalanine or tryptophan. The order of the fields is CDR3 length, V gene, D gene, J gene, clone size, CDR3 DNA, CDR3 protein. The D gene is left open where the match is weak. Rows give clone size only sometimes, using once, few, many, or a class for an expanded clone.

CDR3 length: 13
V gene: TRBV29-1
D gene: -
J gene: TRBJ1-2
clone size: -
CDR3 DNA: TGCAGCGTTTCTGAGGGGGTAGACTATGGCTACACCTTC
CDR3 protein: CSVSEGVDYGYTF

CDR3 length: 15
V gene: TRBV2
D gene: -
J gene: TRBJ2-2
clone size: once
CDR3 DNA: TGTGCCAGCAGACCCGAGGAGCGGCTCGGCGGGGAGCTGTTTTTT
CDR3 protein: CASRPEERLGGELFF

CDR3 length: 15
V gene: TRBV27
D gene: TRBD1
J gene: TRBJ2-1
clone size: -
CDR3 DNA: TGTGCCAGCAGTTTATCCCGGACAGGGGGGAATGAGCAGTTCTTC
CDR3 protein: CASSLSRTGGNEQFF

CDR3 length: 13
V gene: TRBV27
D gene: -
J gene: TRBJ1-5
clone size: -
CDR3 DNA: TGTGCCAGCAGTTTATCGGGGCATCAGCCCCAGCATTTT
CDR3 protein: CASSLSGHQPQHF

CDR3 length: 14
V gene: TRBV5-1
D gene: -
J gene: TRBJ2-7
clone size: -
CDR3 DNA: TGCGCCAGCAGGGCCTACGGGGTCGGCTACGAGCAGTACTTC
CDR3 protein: CASRAYGVGYEQYF

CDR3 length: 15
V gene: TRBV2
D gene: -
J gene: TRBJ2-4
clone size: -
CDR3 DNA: TGTGCCTCCTGGGCAGCGAGCAAAGCCAAAAACATTCAGTACTTC
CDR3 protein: CASWAASKAKNIQYF

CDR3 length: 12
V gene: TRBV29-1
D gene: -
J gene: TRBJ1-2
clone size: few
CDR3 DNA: TGCAGCGTTGAAGATTTACCCCGTGGCTACACCTTC
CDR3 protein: CSVEDLPRGYTF

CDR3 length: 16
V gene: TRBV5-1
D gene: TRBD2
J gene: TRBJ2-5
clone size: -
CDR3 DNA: TGCGCCAGCAGTTCGACGCGGGGGGCTGAACGGGAGACCCAGTACTTC
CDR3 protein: CASSSTRGAERETQYF

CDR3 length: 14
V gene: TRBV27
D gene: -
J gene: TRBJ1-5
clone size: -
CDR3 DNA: TGTGCCAGCAGTTTATTGTTGGGCAATCAGCCCCAGCATTTT
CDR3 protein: CASSLLLGNQPQHF

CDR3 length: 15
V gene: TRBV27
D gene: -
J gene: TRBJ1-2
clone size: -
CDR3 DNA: TGTGCCAGCAGTTCATCAGCTACAGGGTTCTATGGCTACACCTTC
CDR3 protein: CASSSSATGFYGYTF

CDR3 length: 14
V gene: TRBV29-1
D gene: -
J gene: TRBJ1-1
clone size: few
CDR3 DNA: TGCAGCGAAAGGTACGGGTTTAGGAACACTGAAGCTTTCTTT
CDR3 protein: CSERYGFRNTEAFF

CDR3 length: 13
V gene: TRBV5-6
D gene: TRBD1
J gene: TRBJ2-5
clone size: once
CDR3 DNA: TGTGCCAGCAGCTCGGGACAGCAAGAGACCCAGTACTTC
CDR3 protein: CASSSGQQETQYF

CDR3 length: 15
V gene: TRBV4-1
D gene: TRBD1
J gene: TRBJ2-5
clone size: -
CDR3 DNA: TGCGCCAGCAGCCGAACCGGGACAGGGGCCGAGACCCAGTACTTC
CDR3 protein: CASSRTGTGAETQYF

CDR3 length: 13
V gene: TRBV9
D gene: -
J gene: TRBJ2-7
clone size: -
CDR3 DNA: TGTGCCAGCAGCGCGGGGACGGCGGGCGAGCAGTACTTC
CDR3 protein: CASSAGTAGEQYF

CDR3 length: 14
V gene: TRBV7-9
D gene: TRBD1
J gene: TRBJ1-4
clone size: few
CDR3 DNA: TGTGCCAGCAAGAAGGGGGCGGTTAGTGAAAAACTGTTTTTT
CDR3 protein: CASKKGAVSEKLFF

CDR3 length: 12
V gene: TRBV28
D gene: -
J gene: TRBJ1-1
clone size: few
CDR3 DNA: TGTGCCAGCAGTCCAACCTTCACTGAAGCTTTCTTT
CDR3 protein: CASSPTFTEAFF

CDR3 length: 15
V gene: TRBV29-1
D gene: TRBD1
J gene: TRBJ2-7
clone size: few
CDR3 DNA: TGCAGCGCAACTCCGGGACAGGGGAAGGACTACGAGCAGTACTTC
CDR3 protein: CSATPGQGKDYEQYF

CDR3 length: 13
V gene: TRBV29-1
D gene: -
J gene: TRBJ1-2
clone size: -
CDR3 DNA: TGCAGCGTCGCCCAGGAATCCAACTATGGCTACACCTTC
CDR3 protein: CSVAQESNYGYTF

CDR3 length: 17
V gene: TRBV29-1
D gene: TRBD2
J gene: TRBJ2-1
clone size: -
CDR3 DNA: TGCAGCGTTGTAGGACTAGCGGGAGGAAGCTCCTACAATGAGCAGTTCTTC
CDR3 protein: CSVVGLAGGSSYNEQFF

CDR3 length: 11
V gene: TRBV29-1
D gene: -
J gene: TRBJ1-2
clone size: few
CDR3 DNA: TGCAGCGTTGAAGGGGCCTATGGCTACACCTTC
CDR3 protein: CSVEGAYGYTF

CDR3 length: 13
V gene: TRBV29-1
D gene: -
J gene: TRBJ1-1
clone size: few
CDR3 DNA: TGCAGCGTTGAAGGGGAGGCGGTCACTGAAGCTTTCTTT
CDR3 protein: CSVEGEAVTEAFF

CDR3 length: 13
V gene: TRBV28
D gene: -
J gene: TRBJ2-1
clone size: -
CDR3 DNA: TGTGCCAGCAGTTTGCTTGCTAGTGATGAGCAGTTCTTC
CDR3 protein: CASSLLASDEQFF